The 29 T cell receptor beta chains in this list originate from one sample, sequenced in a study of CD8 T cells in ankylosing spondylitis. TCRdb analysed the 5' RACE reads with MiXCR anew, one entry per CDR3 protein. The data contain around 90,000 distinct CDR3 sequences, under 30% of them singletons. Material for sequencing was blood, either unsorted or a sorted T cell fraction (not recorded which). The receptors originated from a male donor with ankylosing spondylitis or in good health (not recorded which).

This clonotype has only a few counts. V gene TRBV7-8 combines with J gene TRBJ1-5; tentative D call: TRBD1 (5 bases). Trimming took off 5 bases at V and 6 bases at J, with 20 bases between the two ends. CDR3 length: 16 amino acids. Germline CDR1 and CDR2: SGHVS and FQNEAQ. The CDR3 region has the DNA TGTGCCAGCAGCGAGGGTGGGCCTAGAGGGGCTCAGCCCCAGCATTTT. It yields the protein CASSEGGPRGAQPQHF.

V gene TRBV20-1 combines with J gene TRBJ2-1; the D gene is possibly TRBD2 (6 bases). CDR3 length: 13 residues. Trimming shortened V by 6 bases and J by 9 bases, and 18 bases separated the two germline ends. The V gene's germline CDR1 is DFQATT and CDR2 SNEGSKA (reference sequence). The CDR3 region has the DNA TGCAGTGCAGCCTACCCGGGGGTTAGTGAGCAGTTCTTC. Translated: CSAAYPGVSEQFF.

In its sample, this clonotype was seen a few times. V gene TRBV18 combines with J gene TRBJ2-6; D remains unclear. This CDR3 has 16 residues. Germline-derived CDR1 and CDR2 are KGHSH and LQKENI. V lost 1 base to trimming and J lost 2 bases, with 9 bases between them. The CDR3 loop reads CASSPQGIAGANVLTF. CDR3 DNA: TGTGCCAGCTCACCACAGGGTATAGCTGGGGCCAACGTCCTGACTTTC.

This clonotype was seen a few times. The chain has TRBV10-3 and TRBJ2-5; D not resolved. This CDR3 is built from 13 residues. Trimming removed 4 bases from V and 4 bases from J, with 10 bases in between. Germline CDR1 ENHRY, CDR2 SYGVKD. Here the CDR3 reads CAISGGPGETQYF. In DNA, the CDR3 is TGTGCCATCAGTGGAGGCCCGGGAGAGACCCAGTACTTC.

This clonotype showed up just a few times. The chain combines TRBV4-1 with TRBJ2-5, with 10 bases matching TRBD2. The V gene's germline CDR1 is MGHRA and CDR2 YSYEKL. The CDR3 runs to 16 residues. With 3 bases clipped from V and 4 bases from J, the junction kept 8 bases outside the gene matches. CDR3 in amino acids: CASSQVLAGDGETQYF. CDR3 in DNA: TGCGCCAGCAGCCAGGTTCTAGCGGGAGATGGAGAGACCCAGTACTTC.

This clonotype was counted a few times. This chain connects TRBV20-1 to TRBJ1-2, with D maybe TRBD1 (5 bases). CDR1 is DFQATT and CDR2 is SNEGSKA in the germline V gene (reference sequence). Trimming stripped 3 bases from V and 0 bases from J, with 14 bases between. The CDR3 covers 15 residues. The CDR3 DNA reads TGCAGTGCTAGCCCAGACAGTCGAACTAACTATGGCTACACCTTC. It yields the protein CSASPDSRTNYGYTF.

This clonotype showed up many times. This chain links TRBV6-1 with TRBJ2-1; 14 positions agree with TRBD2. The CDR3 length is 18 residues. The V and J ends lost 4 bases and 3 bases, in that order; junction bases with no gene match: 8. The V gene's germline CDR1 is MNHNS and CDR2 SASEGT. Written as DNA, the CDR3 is TGTGCCAGCAGTGTCTGGACTAGCGGGAGGTATGACTACAATGAGCAGTTCTTC. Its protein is CASSVWTSGRYDYNEQFF.

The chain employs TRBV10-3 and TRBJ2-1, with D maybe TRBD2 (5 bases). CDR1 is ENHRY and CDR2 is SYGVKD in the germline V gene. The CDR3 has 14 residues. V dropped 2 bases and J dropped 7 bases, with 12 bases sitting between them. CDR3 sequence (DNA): TGTGCCATCAGTGAGATAGCGTTAGGAAATGAGCAGTTCTTC. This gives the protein CAISEIALGNEQFF.

The CDR3 sequence is CASSLAGQGKGDTQYF. The CDR3 coding sequence is TGCGCCAGCAGCTTGGCGGGACAGGGGAAAGGAGATACGCAGTATTTT. V gene TRBV5-1 combines with J gene TRBJ2-3; 10 bases align to TRBD1. Germline trimming cut 0 bases from V and 5 bases from J; bases unmatched to any gene: 6. This CDR3 has 16 amino acids. Germline CDR1 reads SGHRS; CDR2 reads YFSETQ.

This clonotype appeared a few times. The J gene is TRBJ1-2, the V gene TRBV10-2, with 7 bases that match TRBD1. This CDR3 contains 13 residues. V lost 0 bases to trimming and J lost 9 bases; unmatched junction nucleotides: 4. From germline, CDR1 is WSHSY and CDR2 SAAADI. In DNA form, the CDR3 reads TGCGCCAGCAGTGAGTCCAACAGGGGACGCTACACCTTC. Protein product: CASSESNRGRYTF.

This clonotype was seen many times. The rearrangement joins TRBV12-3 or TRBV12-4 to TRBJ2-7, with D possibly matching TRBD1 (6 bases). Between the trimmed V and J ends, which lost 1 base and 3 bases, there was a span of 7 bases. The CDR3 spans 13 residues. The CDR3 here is CASSLGTVYEQYV. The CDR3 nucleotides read TGTGCCAGCAGTTTAGGGACAGTCTACGAGCAGTACGTC.

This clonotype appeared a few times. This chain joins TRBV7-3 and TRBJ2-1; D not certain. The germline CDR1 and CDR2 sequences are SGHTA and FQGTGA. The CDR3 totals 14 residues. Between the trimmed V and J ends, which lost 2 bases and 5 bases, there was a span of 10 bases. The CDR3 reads CASSLGNSNNEQFF. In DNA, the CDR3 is TGTGCCAGCAGCTTAGGGAACAGTAACAATGAGCAGTTCTTC. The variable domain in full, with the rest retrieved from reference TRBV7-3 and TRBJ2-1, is GAGVSQTPSNKVTEKGKYVELRCDPISGHTALYWYRQSLGQGPEFLIYFQGTGAADDSGLPNDRFFAVRPEGSVSTLKIQRTERGDSAVYLCASSLGNSNNEQFFGPGTRLTVL.

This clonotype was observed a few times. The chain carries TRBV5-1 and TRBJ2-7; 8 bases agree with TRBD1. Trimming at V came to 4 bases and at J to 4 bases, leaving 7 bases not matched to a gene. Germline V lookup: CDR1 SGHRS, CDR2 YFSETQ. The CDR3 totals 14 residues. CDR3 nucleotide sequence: TGCGCCAGCAGCCCCCGGGACAGGCATTACGAGCAGTACTTC. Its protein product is CASSPRDRHYEQYF. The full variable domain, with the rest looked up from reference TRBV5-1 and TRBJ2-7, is KAGVTQTPRYLIKTRGQQVTLSCSPISGHRSVSWYQQTPGQGLQFLFEYFSETQRNKGNFPGRFSGRQFSNSRSEMNVSTLELGDSALYLCASSPRDRHYEQYFGPGTRLTVT.

As DNA, the CDR3 is TGTGCCACGCAAATCAAGAGCGGGACCTCCAGGGAGACCCAGTACTTC. This encodes CATQIKSGTSRETQYF. The gene calls are TRBV15 and TRBJ2-5; 7 bases fit TRBD2. The V and J ends lost 9 bases and 5 bases, in that order; junction bases with no gene match: 18. In germline, CDR1 is LNHNV, CDR2 YYDKDF (reference sequence). There are 16 residues in the CDR3. The full variable domain, completed using reference TRBV15 and TRBJ2-5, is DAMVIQNPRYQVTQFGKPVTLSCSQTLNHNVMYWYQQKSSQAPKLLFHYYDKDFNNEADTPDNFQSRRPNTSFCFLDIRSPGLGDTAMYLCATQIKSGTSRETQYFGPGTRLLVL.

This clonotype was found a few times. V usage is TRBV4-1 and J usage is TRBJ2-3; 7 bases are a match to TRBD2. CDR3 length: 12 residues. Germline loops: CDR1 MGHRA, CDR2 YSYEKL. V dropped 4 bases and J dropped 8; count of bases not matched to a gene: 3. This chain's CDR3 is CASSRGEGTQYF. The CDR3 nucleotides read TGCGCCAGCAGCCGTGGGGAGGGTACGCAGTATTTT.

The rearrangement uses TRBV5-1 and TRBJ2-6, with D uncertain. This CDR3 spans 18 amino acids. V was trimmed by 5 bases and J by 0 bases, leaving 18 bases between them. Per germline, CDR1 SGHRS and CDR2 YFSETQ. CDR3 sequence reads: CASRHLTGQNSGANVLTF. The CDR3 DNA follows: TGCGCCAGCAGACACCTCACGGGTCAGAACTCTGGGGCCAACGTCCTGACTTTC. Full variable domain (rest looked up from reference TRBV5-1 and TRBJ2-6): KAGVTQTPRYLIKTRGQQVTLSCSPISGHRSVSWYQQTPGQGLQFLFEYFSETQRNKGNFPGRFSGRQFSNSRSEMNVSTLELGDSALYLCASRHLTGQNSGANVLTFGAGSRLTVL.

The CDR3: CASRTQGAPGYGYTF. The CDR3 bases are TGTGCCAGCAGGACACAGGGGGCGCCTGGGTATGGCTACACCTTC. The chain is built from TRBV6-1 and TRBJ1-2, with 9 bases that match TRBD1. This CDR3 is 15 amino acids long. The V and J ends lost 6 bases and 5 bases, in that order; junction bases with no gene match: 10. The germline CDR1 and CDR2 sequences are MNHNS and SASEGT.

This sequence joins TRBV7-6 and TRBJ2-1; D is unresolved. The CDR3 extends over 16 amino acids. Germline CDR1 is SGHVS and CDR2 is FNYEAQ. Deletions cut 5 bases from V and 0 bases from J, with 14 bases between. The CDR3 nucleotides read TGTGCCAGCAGCACGGTAGACATGAGCTCCTACAATGAGCAGTTCTTC. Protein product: CASSTVDMSSYNEQFF.

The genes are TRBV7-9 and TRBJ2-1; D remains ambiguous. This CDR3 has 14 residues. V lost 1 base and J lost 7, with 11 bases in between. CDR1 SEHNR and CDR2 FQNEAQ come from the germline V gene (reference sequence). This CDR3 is CASSLGTRRNEQFF. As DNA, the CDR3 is TGTGCCAGCAGCTTAGGCACACGGCGAAATGAGCAGTTCTTC.

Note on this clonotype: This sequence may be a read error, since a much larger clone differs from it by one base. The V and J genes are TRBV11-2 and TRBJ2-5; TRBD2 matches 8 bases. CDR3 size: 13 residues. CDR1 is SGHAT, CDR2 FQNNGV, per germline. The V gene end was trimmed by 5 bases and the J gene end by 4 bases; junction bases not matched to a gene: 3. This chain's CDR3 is CASSQAGAETQYF. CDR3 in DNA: TGTGCCAGCAGCCAAGCGGGGGCAGAGACCCAGTACTTC.

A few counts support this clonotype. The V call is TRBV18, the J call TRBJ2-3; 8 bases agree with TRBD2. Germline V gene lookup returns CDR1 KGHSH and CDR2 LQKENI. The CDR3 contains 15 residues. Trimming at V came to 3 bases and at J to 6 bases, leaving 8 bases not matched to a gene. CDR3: CASSPRSGSGDTQYF. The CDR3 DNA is TGTGCCAGCTCACCCAGAAGCGGGAGTGGTGATACGCAGTATTTT.

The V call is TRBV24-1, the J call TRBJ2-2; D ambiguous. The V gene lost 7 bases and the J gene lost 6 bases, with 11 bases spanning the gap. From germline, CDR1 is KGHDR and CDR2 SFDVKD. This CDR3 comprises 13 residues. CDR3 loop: CATSLQIAGELFF. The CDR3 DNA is TGTGCCACCAGCCTTCAGATTGCCGGGGAGCTGTTTTTT.

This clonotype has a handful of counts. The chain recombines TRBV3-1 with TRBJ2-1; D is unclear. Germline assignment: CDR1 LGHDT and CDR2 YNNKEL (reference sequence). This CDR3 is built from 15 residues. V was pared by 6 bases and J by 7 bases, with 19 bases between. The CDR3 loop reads CASSAGVSRENEQFF. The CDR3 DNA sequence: TGTGCCAGCAGTGCCGGCGTGAGTAGGGAAAATGAGCAGTTCTTC.

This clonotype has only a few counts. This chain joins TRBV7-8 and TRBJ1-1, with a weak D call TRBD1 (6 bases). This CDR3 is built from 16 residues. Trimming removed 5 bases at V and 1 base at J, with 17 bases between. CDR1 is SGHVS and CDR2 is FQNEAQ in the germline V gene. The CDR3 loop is CASSPYFGQTNTEAFF. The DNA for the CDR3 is TGTGCCAGCAGCCCCTACTTCGGACAGACGAACACTGAAGCTTTCTTT.

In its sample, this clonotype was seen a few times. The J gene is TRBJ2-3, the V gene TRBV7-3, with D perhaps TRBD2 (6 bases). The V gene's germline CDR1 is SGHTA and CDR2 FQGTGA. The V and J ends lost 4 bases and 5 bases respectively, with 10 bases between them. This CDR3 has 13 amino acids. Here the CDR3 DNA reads TGTGCCAGCAGCTCGAATAGCGGAGATACGCAGTATTTT. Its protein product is CASSSNSGDTQYF.

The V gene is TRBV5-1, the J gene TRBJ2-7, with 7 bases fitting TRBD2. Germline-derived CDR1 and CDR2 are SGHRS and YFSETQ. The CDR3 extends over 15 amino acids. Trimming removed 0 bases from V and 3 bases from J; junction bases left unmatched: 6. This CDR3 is CASSLVASGLYEQYF. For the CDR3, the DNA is TGCGCCAGCAGCTTGGTGGCTAGCGGCCTCTACGAGCAGTACTTC.

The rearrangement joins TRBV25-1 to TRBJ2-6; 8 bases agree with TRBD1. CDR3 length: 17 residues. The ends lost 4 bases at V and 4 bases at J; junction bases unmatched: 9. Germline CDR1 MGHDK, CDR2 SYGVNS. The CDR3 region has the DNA TGTGCCAGCAGTGGACAAAGACAGGGGACCGGGGCCAACGTCCTGACTTTC. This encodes CASSGQRQGTGANVLTF.

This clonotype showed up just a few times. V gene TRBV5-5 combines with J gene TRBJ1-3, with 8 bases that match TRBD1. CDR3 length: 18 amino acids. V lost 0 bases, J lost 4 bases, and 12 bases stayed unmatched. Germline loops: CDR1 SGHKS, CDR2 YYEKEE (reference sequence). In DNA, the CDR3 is TGTGCCAGCAGCTTGGAGTGGGGGACAGGTGGAGCAGGAAACACCATATATTTT. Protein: CASSLEWGTGGAGNTIYF.

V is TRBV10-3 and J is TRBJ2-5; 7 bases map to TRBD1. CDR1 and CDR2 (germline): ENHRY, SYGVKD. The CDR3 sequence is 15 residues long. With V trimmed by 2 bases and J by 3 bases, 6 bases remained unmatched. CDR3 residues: CAISEGTVKEETQYF. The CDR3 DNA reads TGTGCCATCAGTGAGGGGACAGTTAAAGAAGAGACCCAGTACTTC.